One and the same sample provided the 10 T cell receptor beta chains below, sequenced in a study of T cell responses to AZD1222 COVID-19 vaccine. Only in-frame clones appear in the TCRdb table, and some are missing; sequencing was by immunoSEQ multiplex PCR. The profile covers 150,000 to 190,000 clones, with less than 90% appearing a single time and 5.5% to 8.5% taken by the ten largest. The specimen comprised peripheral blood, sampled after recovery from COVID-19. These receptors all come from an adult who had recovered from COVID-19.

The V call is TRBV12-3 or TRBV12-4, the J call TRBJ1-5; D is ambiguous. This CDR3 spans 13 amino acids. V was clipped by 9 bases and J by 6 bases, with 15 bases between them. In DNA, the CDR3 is TGTGCCAGTCAGGTCCAGGAGGGTCAGCCCCAGCATTTT. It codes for CASQVQEGQPQHF.

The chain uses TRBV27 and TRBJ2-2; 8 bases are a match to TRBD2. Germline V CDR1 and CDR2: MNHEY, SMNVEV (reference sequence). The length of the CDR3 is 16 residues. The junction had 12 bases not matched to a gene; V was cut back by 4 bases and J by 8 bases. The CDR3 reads CASSSSPGLVGGELFF. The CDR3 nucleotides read TGTGCCAGCAGTTCCTCTCCGGGACTAGTGGGTGGGGAGCTGTTTTTT.

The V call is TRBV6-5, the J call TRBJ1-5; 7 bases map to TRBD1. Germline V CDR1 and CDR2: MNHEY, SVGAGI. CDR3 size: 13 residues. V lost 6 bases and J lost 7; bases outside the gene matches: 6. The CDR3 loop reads CASRMTGLQPQHF. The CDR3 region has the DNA TGTGCCAGCAGAATGACAGGGCTCCAGCCCCAGCATTTT.

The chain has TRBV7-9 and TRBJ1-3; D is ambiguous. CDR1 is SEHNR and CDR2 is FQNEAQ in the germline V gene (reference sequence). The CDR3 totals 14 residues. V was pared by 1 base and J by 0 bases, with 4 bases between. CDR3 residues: CASSLVSSGNTIYF. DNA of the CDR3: TGTGCCAGCAGCTTAGTTAGCTCTGGAAACACCATATATTTT.

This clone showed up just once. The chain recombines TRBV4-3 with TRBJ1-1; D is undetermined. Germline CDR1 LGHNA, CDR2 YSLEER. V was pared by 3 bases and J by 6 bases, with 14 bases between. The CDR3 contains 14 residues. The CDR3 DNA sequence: TGCGCCAGCAGCCACGAGGGCCGGGGTGCTGAAGCTTTCTTT. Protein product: CASSHEGRGAEAFF.

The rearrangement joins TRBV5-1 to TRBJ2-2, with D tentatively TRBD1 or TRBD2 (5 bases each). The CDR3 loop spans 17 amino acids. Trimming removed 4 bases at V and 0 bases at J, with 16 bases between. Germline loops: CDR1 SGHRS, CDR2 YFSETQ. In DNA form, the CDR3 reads TGCGCCAGCAGCCTGGAACGGGGCTTCGCGAACACCGGGGAGCTGTTTTTT. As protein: CASSLERGFANTGELFF.

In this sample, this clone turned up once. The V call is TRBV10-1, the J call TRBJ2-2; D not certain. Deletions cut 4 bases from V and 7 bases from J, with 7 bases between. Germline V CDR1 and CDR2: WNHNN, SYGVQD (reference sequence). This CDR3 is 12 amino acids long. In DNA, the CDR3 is TGCGCCAGCAGTGTAGGCCACGGGGAGCTGTTTTTT. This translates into CASSVGHGELFF.

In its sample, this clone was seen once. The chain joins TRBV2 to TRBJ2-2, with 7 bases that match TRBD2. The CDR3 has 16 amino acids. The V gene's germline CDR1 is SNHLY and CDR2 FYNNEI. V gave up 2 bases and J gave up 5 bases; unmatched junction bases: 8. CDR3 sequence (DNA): TGTGCCAGCAGTGAAAGTGAGCGGGACCGAACCGGGGAGCTGTTTTTT. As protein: CASSESERDRTGELFF.

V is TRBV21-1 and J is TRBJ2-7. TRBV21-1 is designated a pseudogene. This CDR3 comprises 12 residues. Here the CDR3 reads CARNFRTYEQYF. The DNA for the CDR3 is TGTGCCAGGAATTTCCGCACCTACGAGCAGTACTTC.

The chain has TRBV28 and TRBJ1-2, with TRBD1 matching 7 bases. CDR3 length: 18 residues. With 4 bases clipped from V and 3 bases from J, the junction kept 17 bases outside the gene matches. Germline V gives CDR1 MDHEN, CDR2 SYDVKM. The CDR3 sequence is CASSSFSSGTVRDYGYTF. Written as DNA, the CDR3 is TGTGCCAGCAGTTCGTTCTCTTCCGGGACAGTGAGGGACTATGGCTACACCTTC.